This is a list of T cell receptor beta chains from one sample in a study of blood T cell repertoires in COVID-19. TCRdb's table, derived via immunoSEQ multiplex PCR, lists solely in-frame clones and lacks some. The table has a few hundred thousand clones, roughly 80% seen once; the top ten hold 5% to 5.5%. The sequencing input was PBMCs or T cells enriched from blood (not recorded which). These receptor sequences come from a woman aged 45-65 years who had recovered from COVID-19. Each CDR3 is given with its conserved first and last residue. The D gene is left open where the match is weak. Expanded clones are given a class, and other clones once, few, many or no size at all.

d_call j_call v_call clone_size cdr3_aa cdr3_nt
TRBD2 TRBJ2-5 TRBV9 NA CASSPGTSGRAAETQYF TGTGCCAGCAGCCCGGGGACTAGCGGGAGGGCCGCAGAGACCCAGTACTTC
TRBD1 TRBJ1-2 TRBV30 NA CAWSPPGGMLGYTF TGTGCCTGGAGTCCTCCAGGGGGGATGCTCGGCTACACCTTC
NA TRBJ1-2 TRBV29-1 NA CSAYDTPRCTF TGCAGCGCCTACGACACCCCCCGCTGCACCTTC
TRBD2 TRBJ2-4 TRBV29-1 NA CSVEDFLAGTLQYIQYF TGCAGCGTTGAGGATTTCCTAGCGGGGACTTTACAGTACATTCAGTACTTC
TRBD2 TRBJ2-3 TRBV11-2 once CASSLEGREWGDTQYF TGTGCCAGCAGCTTAGAGGGGAGGGAGTGGGGAGATACGCAGTATTTT
NA TRBJ1-2 TRBV25-1 NA CASSEGSGYTF TGTGCCAGCAGTGAAGGGAGTGGCTACACCTTC
NA TRBJ1-2 TRBV19 NA CASSMGGRFDYGYTF TGTGCCAGTAGTATGGGAGGGAGGTTTGACTATGGCTACACCTTC
NA TRBJ1-2 TRBV6-5 once CASGEVGGYTF TGTGCCAGCGGGGAGGTCGGCGGCTACACCTTC
NA TRBJ1-2 TRBV6-5 NA CASSYSDRNGYTF TGTGCCAGCAGTTACTCGGACAGAAATGGCTACACCTTC
NA TRBJ1-5 TRBV7-2 NA CASSLGGRGQPQHF TGTGCCAGCAGCTTAGGCGGCCGGGGGCAGCCCCAGCATTTT
NA TRBJ2-7 TRBV6-2/TRBV6-3 NA CASSRSDFRGPYEQYF TGTGCCAGCAGCCGTTCTGACTTTCGTGGTCCCTACGAGCAGTACTTC
NA TRBJ2-3 TRBV11-2 NA CASSFWDKSTDTQYF TGTGCCAGCAGCTTCTGGGACAAAAGCACAGATACGCAGTATTTT
NA TRBJ2-1 TRBV15 NA CATSRELTFAWQFF TGTGCCACCAGCAGAGAGCTGACTTTCGCTTGGCAGTTCTTC
NA TRBJ2-2 TRBV6-5 NA CASSSGRRDTGELFF TGTGCCAGCAGTAGCGGCCGGCGGGACACCGGGGAGCTGTTTTTT
NA TRBJ1-2 TRBV19 NA CASSIERQTSNYGYTF TGTGCCAGTAGTATAGAAAGACAGACTTCTAACTATGGCTACACCTTC
NA TRBJ2-1 TRBV14 NA CASSQAIGGNEQFF TGTGCCAGCAGCCAAGCGATAGGGGGAAATGAGCAGTTCTTC
NA TRBJ1-3 TRBV7-2 NA CASSGGQGNTIYF TGTGCCAGCAGCGGAGGACAGGGAAACACCATATATTTT
NA TRBJ1-2 TRBV4-1 many CASSQETAAAGYTF TGCGCCAGCAGCCAAGAAACGGCGGCGGCCGGCTACACCTTC
NA TRBJ1-5 TRBV5-8 NA CASSLEGIGDQPQHF TGTGCCAGCAGCTTGGAGGGGATTGGGGATCAGCCCCAGCATTTT
NA TRBJ1-1 TRBV5-1 NA CASSLIMRQQNTEAFF TGCGCCAGCAGCTTGATTATGCGACAGCAGAACACTGAAGCTTTCTTT
NA TRBJ2-1 TRBV3-1/TRBV3-2 NA CASSQDRYNEQFF TGTGCCAGCAGCCAAGACAGATACAATGAGCAGTTCTTC
TRBD1 TRBJ1-1 TRBV6-5 NA CASSYQPGGFTEAFF TGTGCCAGCAGTTACCAGCCAGGGGGATTCACTGAAGCTTTCTTT
NA TRBJ2-7 TRBV13 NA CASSLGLSLEQYF TGTGCCAGCAGCTTAGGCCTAAGCTTGGAGCAGTACTTC
NA TRBJ2-3 TRBV2 once CASRLLTGSGSTDTQYF TGTGCCAGCAGGTTACTAACAGGGTCTGGGAGCACAGATACGCAGTATTTT
NA TRBJ1-5 TRBV2 NA CASSDGLPGQPQHF TGTGCCAGCAGTGATGGACTCCCGGGGCAGCCCCAGCATTTT
TRBD2 TRBJ2-3 TRBV7-3 NA CASSERGVVDTQYF TGTGCCAGCAGCGAGCGGGGAGTCGTGGATACGCAGTATTTT
TRBD1 TRBJ1-2 TRBV12-3/TRBV12-4 few CASRAGQGFGYTF TGTGCCAGCAGGGCGGGACAGGGATTTGGCTACACCTTC
NA TRBJ1-6 TRBV14 NA CASSLMGGTPLHF TGTGCCAGCAGCCTGATGGGGGGAACACCCCTCCACTTT
NA TRBJ1-2 TRBV30 NA CAWSNSYGYTF TGTGCCTGGAGTAATAGCTATGGCTACACCTTC
NA TRBJ2-3 TRBV19 once CASSISGTSTDTQYF TGTGCCAGTAGTATTTCGGGGACAAGCACAGATACGCAGTATTTT
TRBD1 TRBJ1-2 TRBV12-3/TRBV12-4 NA CASSLSGGYGYTF TGTGCCAGCAGTTTATCAGGGGGCTATGGCTACACCTTC
TRBD1 TRBJ1-2 TRBV2 NA CASCGQGDYGYTF TGTGCCAGCTGTGGACAGGGCGACTATGGCTACACCTTC
TRBD1 TRBJ1-5 TRBV19 once CASTTPRDRDSNQPQHF TGTGCCAGTACCACACCCCGGGACAGGGATAGCAATCAGCCCCAGCATTTT
NA TRBJ1-2 TRBV27 NA CASSSPTTGEYGYTF TGTGCCAGCAGTTCCCCAACGACAGGAGAATATGGCTACACCTTC
NA TRBJ2-7 TRBV6-5 NA CASEGHQSYEQYF TGTGCCAGCGAGGGACACCAGAGCTACGAGCAGTACTTC
NA TRBJ2-5 TRBV5-1 NA CASSLSGTHFETQYF TGCGCCAGCAGCTTATCCGGGACTCATTTTGAGACCCAGTACTTC
TRBD2 TRBJ2-1 TRBV6-5 NA CASNLAGAIQFF TGTGCCAGCAATCTAGCGGGGGCCATACAGTTCTTC
NA TRBJ1-4 TRBV6-2/TRBV6-3 NA CASSFSGRSEVF TGTGCCAGCAGTTTCTCCGGGAGATCCGAGGTTTTT
NA TRBJ2-7 TRBV2 few CASRTGLRGSYEQYF TGTGCCAGCAGGACAGGACTTAGGGGTTCCTACGAGCAGTACTTC
NA TRBJ1-1 TRBV9 NA CASSVGLSNTEAFF TGTGCCAGCAGCGTAGGGCTGTCCAACACTGAAGCTTTCTTT
NA TRBJ1-2 TRBV4-2 NA CASSQDPGGYTF TGTGCCAGCAGCCAAGATCCCGGGGGCTACACCTTC
TRBD2 TRBJ2-2 TRBV2 NA CASSALGTSEELFF TGTGCCAGCAGCGCTCTCGGGACTAGCGAGGAGCTGTTTTTT
NA TRBJ1-3 TRBV6-5 NA CASSYVRGGFGNTIYF TGTGCCAGCAGTTACGTCCGCGGGGGCTTTGGAAACACCATATATTTT
TRBD1 TRBJ2-6 TRBV15 NA CATSRVGQGSFSGANVLTF TGTGCCACCAGCAGAGTAGGACAGGGATCTTTCTCTGGGGCCAACGTCCTGACTTTC
TRBD1 TRBJ1-5 TRBV29-1 NA CSVQQGSNQPQHF TGCAGCGTTCAACAGGGGAGCAATCAGCCCCAGCATTTT
NA TRBJ1-2 TRBV7-2 once CASSSSISYGYTF TGTGCCAGCAGCTCCTCAATCAGCTATGGCTACACCTTC
TRBD2 TRBJ2-3 TRBV6-5 NA CASSYSVAGAADTQYF TGTGCCAGCAGTTACTCAGTGGCGGGAGCGGCAGATACGCAGTATTTT
TRBD1 TRBJ1-2 TRBV5-6 NA CASSSPGGDYGYTF TGTGCCAGCAGCTCACCAGGGGGTGACTATGGCTACACCTTC
NA TRBJ1-5 TRBV7-8 NA CASSPRTGSRPQHF TGTGCCAGCAGCCCTCGAACCGGGTCTCGGCCCCAGCATTTT
NA TRBJ2-1 TRBV5-1 NA CASSLSGAEFNEQFF TGCGCCAGCAGCTTGTCAGGGGCCGAGTTCAATGAGCAGTTCTTC
NA TRBJ1-6 TRBV11-2 NA CASSFRDSDSPLHF TGTGCCAGCAGCTTCAGGGACTCGGATTCACCCCTCCACTTT
TRBD1 TRBJ2-5 TRBV9 NA CASSVDSGQILETQYF TGTGCCAGCAGCGTAGATTCGGGACAGATATTGGAGACCCAGTACTTC